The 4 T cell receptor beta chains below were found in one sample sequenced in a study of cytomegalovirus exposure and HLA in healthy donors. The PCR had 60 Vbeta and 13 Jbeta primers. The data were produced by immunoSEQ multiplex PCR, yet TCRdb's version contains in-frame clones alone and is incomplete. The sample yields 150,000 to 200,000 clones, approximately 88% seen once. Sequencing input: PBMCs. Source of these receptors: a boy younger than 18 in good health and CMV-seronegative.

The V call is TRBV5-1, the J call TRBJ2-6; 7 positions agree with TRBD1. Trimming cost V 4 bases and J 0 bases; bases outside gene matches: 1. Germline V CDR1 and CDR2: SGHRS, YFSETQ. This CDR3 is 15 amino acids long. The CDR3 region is CASSDRDSGANVLTF. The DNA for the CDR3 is TGCGCCAGCAGCGACAGGGACTCTGGGGCCAACGTCCTGACTTTC.

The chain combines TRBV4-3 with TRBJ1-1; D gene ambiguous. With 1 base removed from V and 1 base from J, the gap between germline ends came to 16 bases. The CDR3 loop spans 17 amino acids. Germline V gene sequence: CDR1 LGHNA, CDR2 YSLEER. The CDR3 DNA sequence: TGCGCCAGCAGCCAAGCTGTAGCGGGGATTGAGAACACTGAAGCTTTCTTT. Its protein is CASSQAVAGIENTEAFF.

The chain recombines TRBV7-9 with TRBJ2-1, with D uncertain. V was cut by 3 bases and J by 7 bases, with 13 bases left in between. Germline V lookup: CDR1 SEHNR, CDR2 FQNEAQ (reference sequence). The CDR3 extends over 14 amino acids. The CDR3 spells CASSFGSKRNEQFF. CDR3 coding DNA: TGTGCCAGCAGCTTCGGTAGTAAGAGGAATGAGCAGTTCTTC.

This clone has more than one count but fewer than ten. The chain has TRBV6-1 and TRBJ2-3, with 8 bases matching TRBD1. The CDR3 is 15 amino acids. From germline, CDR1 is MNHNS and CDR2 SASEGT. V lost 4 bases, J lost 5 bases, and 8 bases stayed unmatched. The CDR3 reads CASSVDRVFGDTQYF. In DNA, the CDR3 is TGTGCCAGCAGTGTGGACAGGGTCTTTGGAGATACGCAGTATTTT.